A selection of T cell receptor beta chains follows, all from one sample in a study of shared clonotypes between healthy human individuals. Generated by immunoSEQ multiplex PCR, the TCRdb table keeps only in-frame clones and is missing some. The sample yields around 1.5 million clones, around 98% seen once. Sequenced material: naive CD4+ T cells sorted from blood. The receptors originated from a man under 40 in good health. The CDR3 runs from the conserved cysteine through the conserved F or W. The order of the fields is V gene, CDR3 protein.

TRBV7-9 | CASSFILAVNRHEQFF
TRBV5-4 | CASSSRDRGLTEAFF
TRBV2 | CASTGGSEPQHF
TRBV5-5 | CASRFFGTGPYEQYF
TRBV6-6 | CASRELQGYTF
TRBV7-9 | CASSPLGGGETQYF
TRBV5-6 | CASSLWETGSSGANVLTF
TRBV15 | CATSRPPGELFF
TRBV6-1 | CASSEAVIGLAAPEQFF
TRBV27 | CASSLVGSYEQYF
TRBV5-1 | CASSYDRQGGGQETQYF
TRBV19 | CASSIDKGSQLFF
TRBV5-1 | CASSFSSGRTPRADTQYF
TRBV10-3 | CAISELSDGTEAFF
TRBV19 | CASSSLGREQYF
TRBV5-1 | CASSLPFSGSESSYEQYF
TRBV28 | CASSSGRYGYTF
TRBV4-2 | CASSPGINLSTDTQYF
TRBV28 | CASGGGVGVNEQFF
TRBV4-1 | CASSLRDQGVSTGYEQYF
TRBV9 | CASSITGSRGEKLFF
TRBV7-2 | CASSAGRSDTQYF
TRBV2 | CASSDGQNTEAFF
TRBV29-1 | CSVGVNEQYF
TRBV29-1 | CSARTGSDTGELFF
TRBV10-3 | CAISGQGQETQYF
TRBV5-8 | CASSSHDRGPRETQYF
TRBV20-1 | CSAREAAQNF
TRBV5-1 | CASSLEGNTEAFF